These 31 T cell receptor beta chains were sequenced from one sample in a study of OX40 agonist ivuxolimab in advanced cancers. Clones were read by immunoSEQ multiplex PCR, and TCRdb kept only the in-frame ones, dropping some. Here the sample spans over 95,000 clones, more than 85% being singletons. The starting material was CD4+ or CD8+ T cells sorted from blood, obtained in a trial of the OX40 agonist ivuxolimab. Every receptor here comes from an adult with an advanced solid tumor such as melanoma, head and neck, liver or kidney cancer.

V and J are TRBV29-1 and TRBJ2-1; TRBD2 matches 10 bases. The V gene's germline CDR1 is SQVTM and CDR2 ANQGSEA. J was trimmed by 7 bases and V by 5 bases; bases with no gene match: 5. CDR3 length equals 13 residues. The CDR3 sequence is CSVKREGLNEQFF. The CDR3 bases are TGCAGCGTTAAGCGGGAGGGCCTTAATGAGCAGTTCTTC.

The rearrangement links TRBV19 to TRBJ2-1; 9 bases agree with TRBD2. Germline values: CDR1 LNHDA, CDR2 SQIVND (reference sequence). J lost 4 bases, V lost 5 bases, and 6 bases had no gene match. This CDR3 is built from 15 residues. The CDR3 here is CASSPGLAPYNEQFF. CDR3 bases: TGTGCCAGTAGTCCCGGACTAGCGCCGTACAATGAGCAGTTCTTC.

In nucleotides, the CDR3 is TGCGCCAGCAGCCAAGATAGAGGGAACCGAAACACCATATATTTT. The encoded protein is CASSQDRGNRNTIYF. The chain uses TRBV4-3 and TRBJ1-3; no firm D call. The V and J ends lost 0 bases and 5 bases respectively, with 11 bases between them. CDR1 and CDR2 (germline): LGHNA, YSLEER. The CDR3 covers 15 residues.

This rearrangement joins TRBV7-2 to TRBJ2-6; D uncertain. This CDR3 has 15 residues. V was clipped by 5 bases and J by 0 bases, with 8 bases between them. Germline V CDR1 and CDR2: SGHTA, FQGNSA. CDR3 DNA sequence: TGTGCCAGCAGCCCGAAAAGCTCTGGGGCCAACGTCCTGACTTTC. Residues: CASSPKSSGANVLTF.

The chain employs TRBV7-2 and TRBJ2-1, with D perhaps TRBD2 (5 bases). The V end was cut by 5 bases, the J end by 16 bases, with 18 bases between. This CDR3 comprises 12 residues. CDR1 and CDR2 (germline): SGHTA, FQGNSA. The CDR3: CASSRQSGPGFF. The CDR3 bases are TGTGCCAGCAGCCGGCAGAGCGGACCTGGTTTCTTC.

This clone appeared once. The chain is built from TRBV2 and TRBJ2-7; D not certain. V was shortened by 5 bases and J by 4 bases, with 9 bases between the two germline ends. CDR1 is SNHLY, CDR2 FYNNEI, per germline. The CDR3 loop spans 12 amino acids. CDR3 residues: CASSSLGYEQYF. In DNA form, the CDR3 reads TGTGCCAGCAGTAGCCTCGGTTACGAGCAGTACTTC. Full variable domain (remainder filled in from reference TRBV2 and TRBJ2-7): EPEVTQTPSHQVTQMGQEVILRCVPISNHLYFYWYRQILGQKVEFLVSFYNNEISEKSEIFDDQFSVERPDGSNFTLKIRSTKLEDSAMYFCASSSLGYEQYFGPGTRLTVT.

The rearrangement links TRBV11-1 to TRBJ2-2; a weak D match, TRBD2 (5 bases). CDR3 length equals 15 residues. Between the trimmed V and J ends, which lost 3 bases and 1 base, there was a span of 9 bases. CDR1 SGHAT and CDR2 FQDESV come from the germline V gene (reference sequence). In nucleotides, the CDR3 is TGTGCCAGCAGCTTTTCAGGACTGAACACCGGGGAGCTGTTTTTT. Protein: CASSFSGLNTGELFF.

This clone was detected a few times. CDR3 protein: CAISEGVAGGDTQYF. The CDR3 DNA reads as TGTGCCATCAGTGAGGGGGTAGCGGGAGGGGATACGCAGTATTTT. The chain recombines TRBV10-3 with TRBJ2-3, with 11 bases aligning to TRBD2. This CDR3 contains 15 residues. CDR1 and CDR2 (germline): ENHRY, SYGVKD. J gave up 6 bases and V 2 bases, and 4 bases lay outside the gene matches.

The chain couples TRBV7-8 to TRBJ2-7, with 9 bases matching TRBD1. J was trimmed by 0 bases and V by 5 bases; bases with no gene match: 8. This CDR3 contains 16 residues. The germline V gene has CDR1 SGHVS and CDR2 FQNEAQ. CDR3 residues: CASSVSGTGNSYEQYF. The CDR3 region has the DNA TGTGCCAGCAGCGTCTCCGGGACAGGGAACTCCTACGAGCAGTACTTC.

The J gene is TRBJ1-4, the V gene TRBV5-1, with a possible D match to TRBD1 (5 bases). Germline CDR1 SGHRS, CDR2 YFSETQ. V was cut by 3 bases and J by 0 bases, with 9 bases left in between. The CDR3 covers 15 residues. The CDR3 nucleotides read TGCGCCAGCAGCTCTCAGGGTGCAACTAATGAAAAACTGTTTTTT. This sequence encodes CASSSQGATNEKLFF.

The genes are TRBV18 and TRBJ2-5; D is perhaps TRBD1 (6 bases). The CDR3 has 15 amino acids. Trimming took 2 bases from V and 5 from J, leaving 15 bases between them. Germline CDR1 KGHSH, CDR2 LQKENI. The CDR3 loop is CASSPWTAGEETQYF. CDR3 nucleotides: TGTGCCAGCTCACCATGGACGGCAGGGGAGGAGACCCAGTACTTC.

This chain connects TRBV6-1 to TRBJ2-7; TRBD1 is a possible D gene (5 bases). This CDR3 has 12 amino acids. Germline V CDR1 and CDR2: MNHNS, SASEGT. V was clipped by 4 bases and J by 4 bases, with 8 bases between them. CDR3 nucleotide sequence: TGTGCCAGCAGTGTGGACATATACGAGCAGTACTTC. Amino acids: CASSVDIYEQYF.

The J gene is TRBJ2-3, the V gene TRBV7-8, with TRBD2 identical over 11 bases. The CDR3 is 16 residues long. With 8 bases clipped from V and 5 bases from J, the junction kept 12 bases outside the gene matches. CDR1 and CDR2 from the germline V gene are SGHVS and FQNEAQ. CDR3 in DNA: TGTGCCAGCGCCCCGCTAGCGGGAGGTTATTTAGATACGCAGTATTTT. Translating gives CASAPLAGGYLDTQYF.

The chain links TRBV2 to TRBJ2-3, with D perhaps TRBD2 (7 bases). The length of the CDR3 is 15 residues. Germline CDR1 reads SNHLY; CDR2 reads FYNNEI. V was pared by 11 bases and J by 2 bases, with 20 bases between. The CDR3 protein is CASGRVGGHTDTQYF. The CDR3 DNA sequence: TGTGCCTCTGGGAGGGTTGGGGGCCACACAGATACGCAGTATTTT.

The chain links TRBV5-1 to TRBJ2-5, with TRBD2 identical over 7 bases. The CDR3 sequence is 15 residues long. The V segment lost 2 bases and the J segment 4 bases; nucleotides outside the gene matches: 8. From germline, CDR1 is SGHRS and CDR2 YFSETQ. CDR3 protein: CASSFPLTSRETQYF. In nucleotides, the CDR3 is TGCGCCAGCAGCTTTCCCCTGACTAGCAGAGAGACCCAGTACTTC.

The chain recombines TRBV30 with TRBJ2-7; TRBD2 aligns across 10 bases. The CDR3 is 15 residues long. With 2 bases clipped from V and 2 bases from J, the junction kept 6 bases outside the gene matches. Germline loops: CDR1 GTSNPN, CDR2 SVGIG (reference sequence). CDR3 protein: CAWSPLAGAPYEQYF. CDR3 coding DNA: TGTGCCTGGAGTCCCCTAGCGGGAGCACCCTACGAGCAGTACTTC.

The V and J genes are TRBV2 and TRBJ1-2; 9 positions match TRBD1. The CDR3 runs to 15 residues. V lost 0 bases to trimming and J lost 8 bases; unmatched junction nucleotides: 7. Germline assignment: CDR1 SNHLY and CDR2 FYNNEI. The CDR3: CASSEAGTGIGGYTF. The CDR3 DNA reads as TGTGCCAGCAGTGAAGCTGGGACAGGGATCGGAGGCTACACCTTC.

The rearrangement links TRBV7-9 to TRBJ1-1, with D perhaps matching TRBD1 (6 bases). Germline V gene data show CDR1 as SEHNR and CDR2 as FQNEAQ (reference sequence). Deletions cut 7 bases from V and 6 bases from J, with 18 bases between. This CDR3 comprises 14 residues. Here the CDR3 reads CASNRGGSIAEAFF. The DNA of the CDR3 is TGTGCCAGCAACCGAGGGGGGTCGATAGCTGAAGCTTTCTTT.

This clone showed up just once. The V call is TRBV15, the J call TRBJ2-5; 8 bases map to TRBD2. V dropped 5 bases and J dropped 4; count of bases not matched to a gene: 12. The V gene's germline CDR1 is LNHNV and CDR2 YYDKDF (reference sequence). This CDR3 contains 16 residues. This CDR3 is CATSSPAVSGGETQYF. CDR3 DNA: TGTGCCACCAGCTCCCCTGCCGTGAGCGGGGGAGAGACCCAGTACTTC.

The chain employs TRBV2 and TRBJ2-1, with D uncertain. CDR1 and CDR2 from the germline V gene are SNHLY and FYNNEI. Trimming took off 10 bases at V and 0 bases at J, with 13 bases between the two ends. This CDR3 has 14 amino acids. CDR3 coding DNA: TGTGCCATCCGTGGCGGTATCTCCTACAATGAGCAGTTCTTC. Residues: CAIRGGISYNEQFF. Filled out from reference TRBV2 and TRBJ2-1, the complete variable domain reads EPEVTQTPSHQVTQMGQEVILRCVPISNHLYFYWYRQILGQKVEFLVSFYNNEISEKSEIFDDQFSVERPDGSNFTLKIRSTKLEDSAMYFCAIRGGISYNEQFFGPGTRLTVL.

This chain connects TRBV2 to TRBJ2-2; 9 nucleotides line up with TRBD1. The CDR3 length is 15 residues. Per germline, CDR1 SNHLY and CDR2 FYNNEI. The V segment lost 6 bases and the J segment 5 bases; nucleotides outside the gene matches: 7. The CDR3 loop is CASRMDRGGTGELFF. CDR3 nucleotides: TGTGCCAGCAGGATGGACAGGGGTGGGACCGGGGAGCTGTTTTTT.

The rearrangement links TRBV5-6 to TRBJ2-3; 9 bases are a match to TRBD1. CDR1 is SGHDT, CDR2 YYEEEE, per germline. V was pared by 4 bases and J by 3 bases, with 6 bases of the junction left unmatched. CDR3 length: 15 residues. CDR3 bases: TGTGCCAGCAGCCAAACGGGACAGGGAACAGATACGCAGTATTTT. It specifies CASSQTGQGTDTQYF.

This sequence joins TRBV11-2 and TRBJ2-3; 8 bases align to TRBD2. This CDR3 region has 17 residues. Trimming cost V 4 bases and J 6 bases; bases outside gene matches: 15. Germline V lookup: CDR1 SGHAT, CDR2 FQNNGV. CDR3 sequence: CASSSGGGPGGADTQYF. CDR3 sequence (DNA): TGTGCCAGCAGCTCAGGCGGGGGCCCGGGGGGGGCGGATACGCAGTATTTT. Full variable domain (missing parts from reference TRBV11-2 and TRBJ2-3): EAGVAQSPRYKIIEKRQSVAFWCNPISGHATLYWYQQILGQGPKLLIQFQNNGVVDDSQLPKDRFSAERLKGVDSTLKIQPAKLEDSAVYLCASSSGGGPGGADTQYFGPGTRLTVL.

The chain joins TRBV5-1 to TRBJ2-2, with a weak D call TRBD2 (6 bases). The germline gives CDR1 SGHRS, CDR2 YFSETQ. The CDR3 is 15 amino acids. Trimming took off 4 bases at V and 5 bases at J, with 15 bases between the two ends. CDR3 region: CASSRSGSRTGELFF. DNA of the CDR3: TGCGCCAGCAGCAGGTCCGGGAGTCGAACCGGGGAGCTGTTTTTT.

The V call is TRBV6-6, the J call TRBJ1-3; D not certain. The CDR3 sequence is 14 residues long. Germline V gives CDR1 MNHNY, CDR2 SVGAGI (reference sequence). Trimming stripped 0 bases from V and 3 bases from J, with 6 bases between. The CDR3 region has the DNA TGTGCCAGCAGTTACTCGTATCTTGGAAACACCATATATTTT. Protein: CASSYSYLGNTIYF.

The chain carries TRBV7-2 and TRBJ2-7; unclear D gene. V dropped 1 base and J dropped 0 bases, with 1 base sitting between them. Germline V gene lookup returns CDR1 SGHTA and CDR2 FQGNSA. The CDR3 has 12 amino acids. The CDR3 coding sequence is TGTGCCAGCAGCTTAGTCTCCTACGAGCAGTACTTC. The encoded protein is CASSLVSYEQYF.

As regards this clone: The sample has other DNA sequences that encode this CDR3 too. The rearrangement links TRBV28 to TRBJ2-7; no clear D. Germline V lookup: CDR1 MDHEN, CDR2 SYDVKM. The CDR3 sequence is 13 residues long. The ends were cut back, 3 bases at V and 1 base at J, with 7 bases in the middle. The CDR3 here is CASSLQVSYEQYF. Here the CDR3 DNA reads TGTGCCAGCAGTTTGCAGGTTTCCTACGAGCAGTACTTC.

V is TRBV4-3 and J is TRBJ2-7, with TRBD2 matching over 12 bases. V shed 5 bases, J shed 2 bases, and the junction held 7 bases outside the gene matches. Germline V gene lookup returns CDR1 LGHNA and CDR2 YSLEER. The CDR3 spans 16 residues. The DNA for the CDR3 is TGCGCCAGCAGCTTTTCTCTAGCGGGAGGGACCTACGAGCAGTACTTC. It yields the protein CASSFSLAGGTYEQYF.

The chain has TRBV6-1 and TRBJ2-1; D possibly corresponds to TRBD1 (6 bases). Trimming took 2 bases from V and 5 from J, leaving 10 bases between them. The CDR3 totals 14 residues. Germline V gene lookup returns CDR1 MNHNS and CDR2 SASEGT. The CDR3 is CASSEQGSNNEQFF. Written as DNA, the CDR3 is TGTGCCAGCAGTGAACAGGGGAGCAACAATGAGCAGTTCTTC.

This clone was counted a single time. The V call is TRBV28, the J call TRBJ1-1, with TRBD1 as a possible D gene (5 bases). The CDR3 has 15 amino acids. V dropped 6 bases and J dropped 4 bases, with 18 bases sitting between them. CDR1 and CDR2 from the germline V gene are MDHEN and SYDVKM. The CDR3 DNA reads TGTGCCAGCAGGACTTGGGGGGGGTTGTTCACTGAAGCTTTCTTT. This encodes CASRTWGGLFTEAFF.

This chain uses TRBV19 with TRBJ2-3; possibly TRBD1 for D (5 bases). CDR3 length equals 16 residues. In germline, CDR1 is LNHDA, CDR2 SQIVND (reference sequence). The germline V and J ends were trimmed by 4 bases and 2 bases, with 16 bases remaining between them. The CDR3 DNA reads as TGTGCCAGTAGTAAGGGGTTCGGTAGGAACACAGATACGCAGTATTTT. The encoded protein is CASSKGFGRNTDTQYF.